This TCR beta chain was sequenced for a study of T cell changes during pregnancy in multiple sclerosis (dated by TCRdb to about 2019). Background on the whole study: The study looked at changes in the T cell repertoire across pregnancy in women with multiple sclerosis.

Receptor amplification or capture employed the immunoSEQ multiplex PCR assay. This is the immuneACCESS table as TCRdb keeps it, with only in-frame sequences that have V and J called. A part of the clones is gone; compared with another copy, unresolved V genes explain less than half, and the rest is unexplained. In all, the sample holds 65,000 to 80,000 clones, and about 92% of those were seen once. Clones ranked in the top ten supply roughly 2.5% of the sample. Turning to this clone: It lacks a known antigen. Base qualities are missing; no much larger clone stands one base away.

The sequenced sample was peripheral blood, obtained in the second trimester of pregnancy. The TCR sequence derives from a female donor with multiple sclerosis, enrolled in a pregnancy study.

The DNA reads as follows: TGTGCCAGCAGCCAGACCCTACAGGGATGGGGCAATCAGCCCCAGCATTTT. This yields the protein CASSQTLQGWGNQPQHF. The rearranged segments are TRBV4-2 and TRBJ1-5; a tentative D call is TRBD1 (6 bases match). A distance of 17 bases separates the germline ends of V and J, which lose 3 bases and 2 bases respectively. Including cysteine and phenylalanine, the CDR3 has 17 amino acids. Only CDR3 DNA remains: 51 bases, in frame from the first base. According to the germline V gene, CDR1 reads LGHNA and CDR2 reads YNFKEQ.